Following are 28 T cell receptor beta chains from one sample sequenced in a study of blood T cell repertoires in COVID-19. The method was immunoSEQ multiplex PCR; TCRdb's version includes in-frame clones alone and lacks a portion of them. The sample consists of about 350,000 clones, over 75% of them appearing once. The source material was PBMCs or T cells enriched from blood (not recorded which). All receptors come from a woman under 40 who had recovered from COVID-19.

The chain combines TRBV19 with TRBJ2-5; 8 nucleotides align to TRBD1. Losses at the gene ends were 4 bases for V and 0 bases for J; bases not matched to a gene: 4. There are 15 residues in the CDR3. Germline CDR1 reads LNHDA; CDR2 reads SQIVND (reference sequence). The CDR3 nucleotides read TGTGCCAGTAGTAGCAGACAGGGGTACCAAGAGACCCAGTACTTC. It encodes CASSSRQGYQETQYF. The full variable domain, with the rest looked up from reference TRBV19 and TRBJ2-5, is DGGITQSPKYLFRKEGQNVTLSCEQNLNHDAMYWYRQDPGQGLRLIYYSQIVNDFQKGDIAEGYSVSREKKESFPLTVTSAQKNPTAFYLCASSSRQGYQETQYFGPGTRLLVL.

The chain is built from TRBV27 and TRBJ1-2; 8 positions match TRBD1. From germline, CDR1 is MNHEY and CDR2 SMNVEV (reference sequence). CDR3 length: 13 residues. Unmatched junction bases numbered 10, after V lost 8 bases and J lost 8 bases. CDR3 residues: CASGLGQARGYTF. CDR3 coding DNA: TGTGCCAGCGGGTTGGGACAGGCTCGGGGCTACACCTTC.

The chain recombines TRBV11-2 with TRBJ2-2; 7 bases agree with TRBD1. The CDR3 is 15 amino acids. V was clipped by 5 bases and J by 0 bases; unmatched bases: 3. Germline CDR1 is SGHAT and CDR2 is FQNNGV. The CDR3 protein is CASSEGTANTGELFF. The CDR3 DNA follows: TGTGCCAGCAGCGAGGGGACAGCGAACACCGGGGAGCTGTTTTTT.

The genes are TRBV19 and TRBJ1-2, with a tentative D call TRBD1 (5 bases). With 7 bases removed from V and 1 base from J, the gap between germline ends came to 19 bases. Germline V gene lookup returns CDR1 LNHDA and CDR2 SQIVND (reference sequence). The CDR3 sequence is 16 residues long. The CDR3 sequence: CASTRAPGGHNYGYTF. The CDR3, as DNA: TGTGCCAGTACCCGAGCCCCGGGGGGTCATAACTATGGCTACACCTTC. The complete variable domain, with remaining parts taken from reference TRBV19 and TRBJ1-2, reads DGGITQSPKYLFRKEGQNVTLSCEQNLNHDAMYWYRQDPGQGLRLIYYSQIVNDFQKGDIAEGYSVSREKKESFPLTVTSAQKNPTAFYLCASTRAPGGHNYGYTFGSGTRLTVV.

This sequence joins TRBV7-9 and TRBJ1-1, with D maybe TRBD1 (6 bases). V was clipped by 5 bases and J by 3 bases, with 10 bases between them. CDR3 size: 13 residues. CDR1 and CDR2 (germline): SEHNR, FQNEAQ (reference sequence). DNA of the CDR3: TGTGCCAGCAGCGTACAGGGTGACACTGAAGCTTTCTTT. This encodes CASSVQGDTEAFF.

This sequence joins TRBV29-1 and TRBJ2-2; possibly TRBD1 for D (7 bases). V was clipped by 6 bases and J by 7 bases, with 21 bases between them. This CDR3 region has 15 residues. The germline V gene encodes CDR1 SQVTM and CDR2 ANQGSEA. As DNA, the CDR3 is TGCAGCGTCGCCAACCTTGCGGGACAGAGCGGGGAGCTGTTTTTT. It translates to CSVANLAGQSGELFF.

The DNA for the CDR3 is TGTGCCAGCAGCTTAGCGGCCGCAGGGGCCTACGAGCAGTACTTC. Amino acid sequence: CASSLAAAGAYEQYF. The rearrangement joins TRBV7-9 to TRBJ2-7, with a weak D call TRBD1 (6 bases). CDR3 size: 15 residues. Trimming stripped 0 bases from V and 2 bases from J, with 11 bases between. CDR1 and CDR2 from the germline V gene are SEHNR and FQNEAQ (reference sequence).

This CDR3 reads CASSYDRGNSPLHF. The CDR3 DNA reads as TGTGCCAGCAGTTACGACAGGGGAAATTCACCCCTCCACTTT. The chain has TRBV6-5 and TRBJ1-6; 8 bases are shared with TRBD1. The CDR3 length is 14 residues. Trimming cost V 2 bases and J 7 bases; bases outside gene matches: 1. The germline V gene encodes CDR1 MNHEY and CDR2 SVGAGI.

The chain carries TRBV28 and TRBJ1-3, with D perhaps matching TRBD1 (6 bases). Between the trimmed V and J ends, which lost 7 bases and 2 bases, there was a span of 15 bases. The CDR3 length is 15 residues. Per the germline V gene, CDR1 is MDHEN and CDR2 is SYDVKM. CDR3 in amino acids: CASKTQGSPGNTIYF. The CDR3 DNA reads TGTGCCAGCAAAACTCAGGGGAGCCCTGGAAACACCATATATTTT.

The chain uses TRBV6-2 or TRBV6-3 and TRBJ2-3; possible D gene TRBD2, 6 bases. The germline V and J ends were trimmed by 2 bases and 5 bases, with 8 bases remaining between them. The germline V gene has CDR1 MNHEY and CDR2 SVGEGT. CDR3 length: 13 amino acids. In DNA, the CDR3 is TGTGCCAGCAGTTACCGACTAGGAGATACGCAGTATTTT. Translating it yields CASSYRLGDTQYF.

As to this clone: Other DNA sequences within the sample encode an identical CDR3. This chain connects TRBV4-1 to TRBJ2-6; tentative D call: TRBD2 (6 bases). Per the germline V gene, CDR1 is MGHRA and CDR2 is YSYEKL. The CDR3 has 16 amino acids. V gave up 0 bases and J gave up 0 bases, with 6 bases separating them. The CDR3: CASSQEGGSGANVLTF. In DNA form, the CDR3 reads TGCGCCAGCAGCCAAGAGGGAGGCTCTGGGGCCAACGTCCTGACTTTC.

V is TRBV5-1 and J is TRBJ2-3; 7 bases are shared with TRBD1. Germline loops: CDR1 SGHRS, CDR2 YFSETQ. The CDR3 runs to 16 residues. Unmatched junction bases numbered 11, after V lost 4 bases and J lost 3 bases. The CDR3 nucleotides read TGCGCCAGCAGCGCCGATCGACAGGGTGGGACAGATACGCAGTATTTT. The encoded protein is CASSADRQGGTDTQYF.

The chain combines TRBV6-1 with TRBJ2-5, with D maybe TRBD2 (6 bases). Germline values: CDR1 MNHNS, CDR2 SASEGT. V was pared by 3 bases and J by 9 bases, with 17 bases between. The CDR3 runs to 14 residues. The CDR3 coding sequence is TGTGCCAGCAGTGATATGGACGGGATAGCGGCCCAGTACTTC. Translated, it gives CASSDMDGIAAQYF.

The chain combines TRBV7-2 with TRBJ2-3; 8 nucleotides match TRBD2. The germline V gene has CDR1 SGHTA and CDR2 FQGNSA. The J segment lost 1 base and the V segment lost 0 bases, leaving 6 bases of the junction unmatched. The CDR3 runs to 17 residues. The CDR3 reads CASSLAGSGDRTDTQYF. CDR3 DNA: TGTGCCAGCAGCTTAGCGGGTAGCGGGGACCGCACAGATACGCAGTATTTT.

The V and J genes are TRBV7-8 and TRBJ1-6; TRBD1 aligns across 8 bases. CDR1 and CDR2 (germline): SGHVS, FQNEAQ. The CDR3 runs to 15 residues. J lost 9 bases, V lost 1 base, and 5 bases had no gene match. CDR3 sequence (DNA): TGTGCCAGCAGCTTAGGGACAGGGCGCGGTTCACCCCTCCACTTT. It encodes CASSLGTGRGSPLHF.

With regard to this clone: One end of the junction varies from germline; a read error may be responsible. This chain connects TRBV25-1 to TRBJ1-4, with D perhaps TRBD1 (6 bases). The CDR3 length is 16 residues. CDR1 and CDR2 (germline): MGHDK, SYGVNS. The DNA of the CDR3 is TGTGCCAGCAGCGAATTTACAGGGCTGAATAATGAAAAACTGTTTTTT. Its translation is CASSEFTGLNNEKLFF.

The V and J genes are TRBV7-9 and TRBJ2-6, with TRBD1 identical over 10 bases. CDR1 SEHNR and CDR2 FQNEAQ come from the germline V gene (reference sequence). This CDR3 comprises 17 residues. V lost 7 bases and J lost 4; bases outside the gene matches: 10. Here the CDR3 reads CASTRRQGAPGANVLTF. CDR3 nucleotides: TGTGCCAGCACCCGGAGACAGGGGGCGCCGGGGGCCAACGTCCTGACTTTC.

This chain links TRBV18 with TRBJ2-3; D is perhaps TRBD1 (6 bases). CDR3 size: 17 residues. Germline-derived CDR1 and CDR2 are KGHSH and LQKENI. V was shortened by 0 bases and J by 0 bases, with 13 bases between the two germline ends. CDR3 DNA sequence: TGTGCCAGCTCACCACCACGATTCACAGGGAGCACAGATACGCAGTATTTT. Its translation: CASSPPRFTGSTDTQYF.

The chain is built from TRBV4-1 and TRBJ1-1; D is possibly TRBD1 (6 bases). V was shortened by 0 bases and J by 2 bases, with 10 bases between the two germline ends. The germline V gene encodes CDR1 MGHRA and CDR2 YSYEKL. CDR3 length equals 15 residues. The CDR3: CASSQEGATNTEAFF. Here the CDR3 DNA reads TGCGCCAGCAGCCAAGAGGGGGCGACTAACACTGAAGCTTTCTTT.

This rearrangement joins TRBV28 to TRBJ2-5; TRBD1 aligns across 7 bases. There are 15 residues in the CDR3. Germline V gene lookup returns CDR1 MDHEN and CDR2 SYDVKM. The V and J ends lost 8 bases and 1 base, in that order; junction bases with no gene match: 10. The CDR3 sequence: CASLRNRGLQETQYF. CDR3 bases: TGTGCCAGCCTTCGAAACAGGGGCCTCCAAGAGACCCAGTACTTC.

This chain joins TRBV11-2 and TRBJ2-3; 8 bases agree with TRBD2. Trimming took 5 bases from V and 6 from J; bases not matched to a gene: 10. Germline CDR1 is SGHAT and CDR2 is FQNNGV. This CDR3 is 15 amino acids long. The CDR3 sequence: CASSPTGGGSDTQYF. CDR3 nucleotides: TGTGCCAGCAGCCCGACTGGCGGGGGGTCCGATACGCAGTATTTT.

The chain employs TRBV27 and TRBJ1-6, with D possibly matching TRBD1 (6 bases). Per the germline V gene, CDR1 is MNHEY and CDR2 is SMNVEV (reference sequence). The CDR3 is made up of 13 amino acids. Trimming pared 6 bases from V and 11 bases from J, leaving 14 bases between. The DNA of the CDR3 is TGTGCCAGCAGCCTTCACAGGGAAACACCCCTCCACTTT. As protein: CASSLHRETPLHF.

V usage is TRBV5-1 and J usage is TRBJ1-3; no reliable D call. Deletions cut 0 bases from V and 0 bases from J, with 10 bases between. CDR1 SGHRS and CDR2 YFSETQ come from the germline V gene. This CDR3 contains 16 residues. The CDR3 reads CASSLAGRSSGNTIYF. CDR3 nucleotide sequence: TGCGCCAGCAGCTTGGCCGGGAGGAGCTCTGGAAACACCATATATTTT.

The chain carries TRBV19 and TRBJ1-6; 12 nucleotides agree with TRBD1. CDR1 is LNHDA and CDR2 is SQIVND in the germline V gene (reference sequence). This CDR3 region has 19 residues. V lost 3 bases and J lost 13; bases outside the gene matches: 19. CDR3 nucleotides: TGTGCCAGTAGTATCTCCGGGACAGGGGGCGCTTTAGCTGTTTTGCCCCTCCACTTT. Its protein product is CASSISGTGGALAVLPLHF.

The chain recombines TRBV6-5 with TRBJ2-7, with 8 bases fitting TRBD1. The CDR3 spans 15 residues. Unmatched junction bases numbered 8, after V lost 6 bases and J lost 1 base. The germline CDR1 and CDR2 sequences are MNHEY and SVGAGI. CDR3 DNA: TGTGCCAGCAGCCCCACAGGGGGGACTTCCTACGAGCAGTACTTC. Its translation is CASSPTGGTSYEQYF.

This sequence joins TRBV7-9 and TRBJ1-5; D is unclear. The CDR3 has 14 amino acids. In germline, CDR1 is SEHNR, CDR2 FQNEAQ (reference sequence). V gave up 3 bases and J gave up 11 bases, with 17 bases separating them. CDR3 bases: TGTGCCAGCAGCTTCGACTCCGGGTCCCGGTCCCAGCATTTT. This translates into CASSFDSGSRSQHF.

The gene calls are TRBV5-4 and TRBJ1-5; a weak D match, TRBD1 (5 bases). V was cut by 2 bases and J by 3 bases, with 9 bases left in between. The CDR3 loop spans 14 amino acids. The germline CDR1 and CDR2 sequences are SGHNT and YYREEE (reference sequence). The CDR3 is CASSFGASNQPQHF. The CDR3 nucleotides read TGTGCCAGCAGCTTTGGGGCCTCCAATCAGCCCCAGCATTTT.

The chain is built from TRBV18 and TRBJ1-6, with no clear D. The CDR3 extends over 13 amino acids. Germline V lookup: CDR1 KGHSH, CDR2 LQKENI. Trimming pared 3 bases from V and 8 bases from J, leaving 8 bases between. Here the CDR3 reads CASSPKEDSPLHF. In nucleotides, the CDR3 is TGTGCCAGCTCACCGAAGGAGGATTCACCCCTCCACTTT.